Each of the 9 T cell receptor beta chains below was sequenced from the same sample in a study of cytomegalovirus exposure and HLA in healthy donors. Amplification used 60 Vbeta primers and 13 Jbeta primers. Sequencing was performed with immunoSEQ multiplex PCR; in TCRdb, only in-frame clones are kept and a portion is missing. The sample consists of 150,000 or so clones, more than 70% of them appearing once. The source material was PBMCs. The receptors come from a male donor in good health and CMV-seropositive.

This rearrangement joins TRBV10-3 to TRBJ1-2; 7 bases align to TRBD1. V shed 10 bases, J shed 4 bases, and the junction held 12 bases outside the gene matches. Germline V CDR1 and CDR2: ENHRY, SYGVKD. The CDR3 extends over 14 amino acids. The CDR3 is CASNRDSPSYGYTF. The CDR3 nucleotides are TGTGCCAGTAATCGGGACAGCCCCTCCTATGGCTACACCTTC.

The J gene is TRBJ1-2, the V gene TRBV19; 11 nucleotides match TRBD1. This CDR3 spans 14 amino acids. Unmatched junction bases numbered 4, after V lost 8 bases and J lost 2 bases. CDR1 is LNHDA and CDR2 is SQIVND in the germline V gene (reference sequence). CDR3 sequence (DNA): TGTGCCAGTGCTGGACAGGGGGCGAACTATGGCTACACCTTC. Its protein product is CASAGQGANYGYTF.

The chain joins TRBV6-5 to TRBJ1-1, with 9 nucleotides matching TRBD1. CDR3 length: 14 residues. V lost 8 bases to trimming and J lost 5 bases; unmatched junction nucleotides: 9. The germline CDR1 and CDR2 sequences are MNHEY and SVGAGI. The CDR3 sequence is CASGRDRVGTEAFF. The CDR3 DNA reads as TGTGCCAGCGGTCGGGACAGGGTAGGAACTGAAGCTTTCTTT.

The CDR3 bases are TGTGCCAGCAGGAAACAGGGAGGGATGTACGAGCAGTACTTC. Amino acids: CASRKQGGMYEQYF. The V gene is TRBV28, the J gene TRBJ2-7; D perhaps matches TRBD2 (7 bases). V lost 6 bases and J 4 bases, leaving 16 bases between the germline ends. The CDR3 is made up of 14 amino acids. The germline CDR1 and CDR2 sequences are MDHEN and SYDVKM.

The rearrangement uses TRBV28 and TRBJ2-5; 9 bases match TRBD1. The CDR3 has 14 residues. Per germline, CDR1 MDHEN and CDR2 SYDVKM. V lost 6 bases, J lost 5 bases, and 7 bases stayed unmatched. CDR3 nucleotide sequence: TGTGCCAGCAGAGCTAACAGGGGGCGGGAGACCCAGTACTTC. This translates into CASRANRGRETQYF.

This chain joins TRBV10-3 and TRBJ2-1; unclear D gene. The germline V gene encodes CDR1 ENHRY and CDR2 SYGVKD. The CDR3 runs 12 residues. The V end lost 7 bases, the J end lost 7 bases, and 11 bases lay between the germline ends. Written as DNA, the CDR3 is TGTGCCATCACGAGTATCAGGAATGAGCAGTTCTTC. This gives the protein CAITSIRNEQFF.

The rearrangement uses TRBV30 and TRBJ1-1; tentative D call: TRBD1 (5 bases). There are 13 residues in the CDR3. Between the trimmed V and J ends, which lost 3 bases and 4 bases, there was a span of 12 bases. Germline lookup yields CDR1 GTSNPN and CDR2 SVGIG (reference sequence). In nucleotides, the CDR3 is TGTGCCTGGAGACTCCAGGGATCCACTGAAGCTTTCTTT. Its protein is CAWRLQGSTEAFF.

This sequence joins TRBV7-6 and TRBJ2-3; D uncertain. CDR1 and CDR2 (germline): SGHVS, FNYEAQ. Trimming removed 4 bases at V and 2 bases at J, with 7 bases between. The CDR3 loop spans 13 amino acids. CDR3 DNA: TGTGCCAGCAGCTCGAGGTACACAGATACGCAGTATTTT. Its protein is CASSSRYTDTQYF.

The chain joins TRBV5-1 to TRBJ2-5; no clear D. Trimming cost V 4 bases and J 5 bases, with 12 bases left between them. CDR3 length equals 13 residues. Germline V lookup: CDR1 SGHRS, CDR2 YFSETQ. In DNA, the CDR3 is TGCGCCAGCAGCACGGGTAGTGGGGAGACCCAGTACTTC. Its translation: CASSTGSGETQYF. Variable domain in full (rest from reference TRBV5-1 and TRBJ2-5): KAGVTQTPRYLIKTRGQQVTLSCSPISGHRSVSWYQQTPGQGLQFLFEYFSETQRNKGNFPGRFSGRQFSNSRSEMNVSTLELGDSALYLCASSTGSGETQYFGPGTRLLVL.